A selection of T cell receptor beta chains follows, all from one sample in a study of blood T cells in healthy people across ages. TCRdb processed the 5' RACE reads anew with MiXCR; each CDR3 protein has one entry. The table has 1.4 million or so distinct CDR3 sequences, approximately 43% seen once. The specimen sequenced was blood. These receptors were taken from a woman under 30 in good health. Each CDR3 is given with its conserved first and last residue. D genes are given only for firm matches. Expanded clones are given a class, and other clones once, few, many or no size at all.

V gene: TRBV20-1; J gene: TRBJ1-2; D gene: -; clone size: once; CDR3 protein: CSARDNVRGESGYTF; CDR3 DNA: TGCAGTGCTAGAGATAACGTACGGGGGGAATCAGGCTACACCTTC
V gene: TRBV20-1; J gene: TRBJ1-5; D gene: TRBD1; clone size: -; CDR3 protein: CSANRQGWSNQPQHF; CDR3 DNA: TGCAGTGCCAATAGACAGGGGTGGAGCAATCAGCCCCAGCATTTT
V gene: TRBV6-2/TRBV6-3; J gene: TRBJ2-1; D gene: -; clone size: -; CDR3 protein: CASSYSQEFTNYEQFF; CDR3 DNA: TGTGCCAGCAGTTATTCACAGGAGTTTACGAACTACGAGCAGTTCTTC
V gene: TRBV27; J gene: TRBJ1-4; D gene: TRBD1; clone size: -; CDR3 protein: CASSLLGQGLFF; CDR3 DNA: TGTGCCAGCAGTTTATTGGGACAGGGTCTGTTTTTT
V gene: TRBV20-1; J gene: TRBJ2-2; D gene: TRBD1; clone size: -; CDR3 protein: CSARSPRDRWGELFF; CDR3 DNA: TGCAGTGCTAGAAGCCCCCGGGACAGATGGGGGGAGCTGTTTTTT
V gene: TRBV5-1; J gene: TRBJ2-1; D gene: -; clone size: once; CDR3 protein: CASSLFANNEQFF; CDR3 DNA: TGCGCCAGCAGCTTGTTTGCTAACAATGAGCAGTTCTTC
V gene: TRBV3-1; J gene: TRBJ2-7; D gene: -; clone size: few; CDR3 protein: CASSLPSTEQYF; CDR3 DNA: TGTGCCAGCAGCCTACCCTCCACCGAGCAGTACTTC
V gene: TRBV3-1; J gene: TRBJ2-5; D gene: -; clone size: -; CDR3 protein: CASSGRFSQYQETQYF; CDR3 DNA: TGTGCCAGTTCCGGACGGTTCTCCCAGTACCAAGAGACCCAGTACTTC
V gene: TRBV27; J gene: TRBJ2-7; D gene: -; clone size: -; CDR3 protein: CASSDDRLGGEQYF; CDR3 DNA: TGTGCCAGCAGCGATGACCGACTAGGCGGCGAGCAGTACTTC
V gene: TRBV7-9; J gene: TRBJ1-6; D gene: -; clone size: -; CDR3 protein: CASSLGQAHSPLHF; CDR3 DNA: TGTGCCAGCAGCTTAGGACAGGCCCATTCACCCCTCCACTTT
V gene: TRBV7-2; J gene: TRBJ2-7; D gene: TRBD2; clone size: -; CDR3 protein: CASSFREGPSEQYF; CDR3 DNA: TGTGCCAGCAGCTTCCGGGAGGGCCCTAGCGAGCAGTACTTC
V gene: TRBV27; J gene: TRBJ2-1; D gene: TRBD2; clone size: -; CDR3 protein: CASSPTGLAAYNEQFF; CDR3 DNA: TGTGCCAGCAGTCCGACGGGACTAGCAGCTTACAATGAGCAGTTCTTC
V gene: TRBV27; J gene: TRBJ2-2; D gene: -; clone size: -; CDR3 protein: CASSPVLNGELFF; CDR3 DNA: TGTGCCAGCAGTCCCGTCCTGAACGGGGAGCTGTTTTTT
V gene: TRBV10-3; J gene: TRBJ2-1; D gene: -; clone size: -; CDR3 protein: CAISPGAALNNEQFF; CDR3 DNA: TGTGCCATCAGTCCGGGGGCGGCGCTAAACAATGAGCAGTTCTTC
V gene: TRBV28; J gene: TRBJ1-4; D gene: -; clone size: -; CDR3 protein: CAGSSPQEKLFF; CDR3 DNA: TGTGCCGGCAGCTCCCCCCAGGAAAAACTGTTTTTT
V gene: TRBV20-1; J gene: TRBJ1-6; D gene: -; clone size: -; CDR3 protein: CSARPLQDWKSPLHF; CDR3 DNA: TGCAGTGCTAGGCCCCTACAGGACTGGAAGTCACCCCTCCACTTT
V gene: TRBV20-1; J gene: TRBJ1-5; D gene: -; clone size: -; CDR3 protein: CSASQQTTSYNQPQHF; CDR3 DNA: TGCAGTGCTAGTCAGCAAACCACCTCCTACAATCAGCCCCAGCATTTT
V gene: TRBV20-1; J gene: TRBJ1-5; D gene: TRBD1; clone size: once; CDR3 protein: CSARGFGTGGEFSNQPQHF; CDR3 DNA: TGCAGTGCTAGAGGTTTTGGGACAGGGGGTGAGTTTAGCAATCAGCCCCAGCATTTT
V gene: TRBV7-2; J gene: TRBJ2-3; D gene: -; clone size: few; CDR3 protein: CASSVTGSSTDTQYF; CDR3 DNA: TGTGCCAGCAGCGTTACAGGGTCCAGCACAGATACGCAGTATTTT
V gene: TRBV6-5; J gene: TRBJ2-7; D gene: TRBD1; clone size: -; CDR3 protein: CAGSYSWDRVHEQYF; CDR3 DNA: TGTGCCGGCAGTTACTCGTGGGACAGGGTCCACGAGCAGTACTTC